This T cell receptor (beta chain) was identified during a study of T cell responses to AZD1222 COVID-19 vaccine. The study, taken as a whole, reports: Once two AZD1222 doses were given, Spike-specific TCR breadth and depth went up. Sampling that yielded the repertoires occurred only after the peak T cell response. Females made up more of the donors, who were largely white British, and clonal diversity may have come out too low. CD4 TCRs covered the whole spike, strongest at regions 160-218 and 743-854.

This CDR3 is built from 13 residues. The germline gives CDR1 MGHDK, CDR2 SYGVNS. The germline V and J ends were trimmed by 4 bases and 8 bases, with 14 bases remaining between them. Sequencing was performed with immunoSEQ multiplex PCR; in TCRdb, only in-frame clones are kept and a portion is missing. The sample shows around 110,000 clones, around nine tenths of them seen only once. Comments on this clone: Its antigen remains unknown.

J is TRBJ1-2 and V is TRBV25-1; unclear D gene. The material was peripheral blood, obtained 28 days after the second AZD1222 dose. This receptor was identified in an adult who received the AZD1222 COVID-19 vaccine. CDR3 bases: TGTGCCAGCAGTGCCAACTGGGGAGGAGGCTACACCTTC. Its translation: CASSANWGGGYTF.